Listed below are T cell receptor beta chains from one sample, sequenced in a study of blood T cell repertoires in COVID-19. Assay: immunoSEQ multiplex PCR; the TCRdb copy retains only in-frame clones and omits some. In the table there are 200,000 to 250,000 clones, 70% to 90% of which are singletons. Material: peripheral blood. These receptors came from a woman aged 50 to 60 with COVID-19, enrolled during active disease. CDR3s include the opening cysteine and the closing phenylalanine or tryptophan. D genes are given only for firm matches. Clone size is not always given. Where it is, it says once, few, many or a class for expanded clones.

TRBJ2-7	-	-	TRBV5-1	TGCGCCAGCAGCTTGGTTTCAGGGGCGCCCTACGAGCAGTACTTC	CASSLVSGAPYEQYF
TRBJ1-3	-	-	TRBV10-1	TGCGCCAGCAGGGCGGGGGGGCCGAGTCGAAACACCATATATTTT	CASRAGGPSRNTIYF
TRBJ2-3	TRBD2	-	TRBV7-2	TGTGCCAGCAGCTTCCCGGGACTACCACCAGATACGCAGTATTTT	CASSFPGLPPDTQYF
TRBJ1-5	TRBD1	-	TRBV19	TGTGCCAGTAGCCGTGGACAGGATCTGATCAAGCCCCAGCATTTT	CASSRGQDLIKPQHF
TRBJ1-1	TRBD1	few	TRBV28	TGTGCCAGCAGTGACTTCAGACAGGGAGACACTGAAGCTTTCTTT	CASSDFRQGDTEAFF
TRBJ1-6	-	-	TRBV27	TGTGCCAGCAGTTCACCAGGGGAGAATTCACCCCTCCACTTT	CASSSPGENSPLHF
TRBJ2-5	-	-	TRBV5-1	TGCGCCAGCAGCTTCCAAGTAGGGGGAGAGACCCAGTACTTC	CASSFQVGGETQYF
TRBJ1-1	-	-	TRBV7-6	TGTGCCAGCAGCTTAGCGGCAGGGGCGAACACTGAAGCTTTCTTT	CASSLAAGANTEAFF
TRBJ2-1	-	-	TRBV20-1	TGCAGTGCTAGTACTGACAGTGTACGTCTGAATGAGCAGTTCTTC	CSASTDSVRLNEQFF
TRBJ2-2	TRBD2	-	TRBV24-1	TGTGCCACCAGTGACCCGGGACTAGCGATCGGGGAGCTGTTTTTT	CATSDPGLAIGELFF
TRBJ2-3	TRBD2	-	TRBV24-1	TGTGCCACCGACGGGGGGGCGGGGGGCAGCACAGATACGCAGTATTTT	CATDGGAGGSTDTQYF
TRBJ1-1	TRBD1	few	TRBV12-5	TGTGCTAGTGGTTTAGTATCACAGGGGATTATTAGCACTGAAGCTTTCTTT	CASGLVSQGIISTEAFF
TRBJ2-2	TRBD1	-	TRBV30	TGTGCCCAGCGGTCCTTCGGGGGGACAGGGGGCCCCGGGGAGCTGTTTTTT	CAQRSFGGTGGPGELFF
TRBJ2-1	TRBD2	-	TRBV4-1	TGCGCCAGCAGCCAAGAGGGCCTAGCGGTCGACAATGAGCAGTTCTTC	CASSQEGLAVDNEQFF
TRBJ1-5	-	-	TRBV5-6	TGTGCCAGCAGCTTGGGGGCAGGGGAGCAGCCCCAGCATTTT	CASSLGAGEQPQHF
TRBJ2-7	-	-	TRBV7-2	TGTGCCAGCAGCTCTCGGACTGGTCCCTACGAGCAGTACTTC	CASSSRTGPYEQYF
TRBJ1-2	TRBD1	-	TRBV27	TGTGCCAGCAGTTCCCCAGGGGGTCTCTATGGCTACACCTTC	CASSSPGGLYGYTF
TRBJ1-2	-	-	TRBV6-5	TGTGCCAGCAGTTACTCACATCTCTATGGCTACACCTTC	CASSYSHLYGYTF
TRBJ1-1	TRBD1	-	TRBV27	TGTGCCAGCAGTTTCCCAGGGGGCACTGAAGCTTTCTTT	CASSFPGGTEAFF
TRBJ1-1	TRBD1	-	TRBV18	TGTGCCAGCTCACCATCCGGAGGAGGGGGCTTGACTGAAGCTTTCTTT	CASSPSGGGGLTEAFF
TRBJ1-5	-	-	TRBV2	TGTGCCAGCAGGGTGGTTGGAGGGTCCCAGCCCCAGCATTTT	CASRVVGGSQPQHF
TRBJ2-6	-	-	TRBV19	TGTGCCAGTTCCTGGGCCAACGTCCTGACTTTC	CASSWANVLTF
TRBJ2-7	TRBD2	-	TRBV4-3	TGCGCCAGCAGCCATCGGGGGGACTCCTACGAGCAGTACTTC	CASSHRGDSYEQYF
TRBJ1-5	-	few	TRBV5-6	TGTGCCAGCAGCTTGGCTCGGGGTCAGCCCCAGCATTTT	CASSLARGQPQHF
TRBJ1-6	-	-	TRBV11-3	TGTGCCAGCAGCTTGGACAGCGCGAATTCACCCCTCCACTTT	CASSLDSANSPLHF
TRBJ2-1	TRBD2	once	TRBV11-2	TGTGCCAGCAGCTTAGGGACTAGCGGGGTGTACAATGAGCAGTTCTTC	CASSLGTSGVYNEQFF
TRBJ1-2	-	-	TRBV25-1	TGTGCCAGCGCCGCTTCCAGTGATGGCTACACCTTC	CASAASSDGYTF
TRBJ2-7	TRBD1	-	TRBV13	TGTGCCAGCAGCTTACCGGGACAGCCCTACGAGCAGTACTTC	CASSLPGQPYEQYF
TRBJ2-7	-	once	TRBV19	TGTGCCAGTAGTATAGCTGGGGGCGGGGAGCAGTACTTC	CASSIAGGGEQYF
TRBJ2-3	TRBD2	-	TRBV10-2	TGCGCCAGCGGACAGACTAGCGGGGGGCCCACAGATACGCAGTATTTT	CASGQTSGGPTDTQYF
TRBJ1-2	-	-	TRBV5-1	TGCGCCAGCAGCTTGGAAGGAGGTCATGGCTACACCTTC	CASSLEGGHGYTF
TRBJ1-2	-	once	TRBV28	TGTGCCAGCACTTTAGGGGGGAGATATGGCTACACCTTC	CASTLGGRYGYTF
TRBJ1-1	TRBD1	-	TRBV7-9	TGTGCCAGCAGCTCTAGTAGCAACAGGGGGCTTACGGCTTTCTTT	CASSSSSNRGLTAFF
TRBJ2-1	TRBD1	once	TRBV9	TGTGCCAGCAGCGTAGTAGCCGACGGGACAGCGTTTCACAATGAGCAGTTCTTC	CASSVVADGTAFHNEQFF
TRBJ2-3	-	-	TRBV9	TGTGCCAGCAGCGCAGAGGCAGGGGATACGCAGTATTTT	CASSAEAGDTQYF
TRBJ1-1	-	-	TRBV5-6	TGTGCCAGCAGCCGACTCAGGGTAAACACTGAAGCTTTCTTT	CASSRLRVNTEAFF
TRBJ2-1	-	-	TRBV28	TGTGCCAGCACTACCATAGGGCCAGGGGCCTACAATGAGCAGTTCTTC	CASTTIGPGAYNEQFF
TRBJ2-2	TRBD1	-	TRBV12-3/TRBV12-4	TGTGCCAGCAGTAAACAGGGGCCCGGGGAGCTGTTTTTT	CASSKQGPGELFF
TRBJ1-5	-	-	TRBV7-2	TGTGCCAGCAGCTTAGAGAAGGGGCGCCCGGATCAGCCCCAGCATTTT	CASSLEKGRPDQPQHF
TRBJ2-1	TRBD2	-	TRBV7-2	TGTGCCAGCAGCTTATGGGGGGGTTACAATGAGCAGTTCTTC	CASSLWGGYNEQFF
TRBJ2-1	-	-	TRBV30	TGTGCCTGGAGTGTAAAAAGAAGGGCAAGAGGGCCCTACAATGAGCAGTTCTTC	CAWSVKRRARGPYNEQFF
TRBJ1-1	-	-	TRBV10-2	TGCGCCAGCAGCGCAAACAGCCAAGCTTTCTTT	CASSANSQAFF
TRBJ2-2	-	once	TRBV7-6	TGTGCCAGCAGCTTAGTAGGAGGGGAATGGACCGGGGAGCTGTTTTTT	CASSLVGGEWTGELFF
TRBJ1-6	-	-	TRBV7-6	TGTGCCAGCAGCCCCCGGGAGGGGACCTATAATTCACCCCTCCACTTT	CASSPREGTYNSPLHF
TRBJ2-3	-	-	TRBV29-1	TGCAGCGTTGCAACTAGGGCCACAGATACGCAGTATTTT	CSVATRATDTQYF
TRBJ2-1	TRBD2	-	TRBV5-1	TGCGCCAGCAGCTTAAGACTAGCGGGGGTTAATGAGCAGTTCTTC	CASSLRLAGVNEQFF
TRBJ2-5	TRBD2	-	TRBV5-6	TGTGCCAGCAGCCCGGGACTAGCGGGGCTAGAGACCCAGTACTTC	CASSPGLAGLETQYF
TRBJ2-3	-	-	TRBV24-1	TGTGCCACCCAGGGGACAAGGGTTGGCACAGATACGCAGTATTTT	CATQGTRVGTDTQYF
TRBJ2-3	TRBD2	-	TRBV9	TGTGCCAGCAGCGTAGTGGCTAGCGGGGTTGATACGCAGTATTTT	CASSVVASGVDTQYF
TRBJ2-1	-	few	TRBV5-1	TGCGCCAGCAGTTCGGGGACTTCCGGCCACAATGAGCAGTTCTTC	CASSSGTSGHNEQFF
TRBJ1-6	-	-	TRBV9	TGTGCCAGCAACTCTGGGGGGGGCGCCGAATATAATTCACCCCTCCACTTT	CASNSGGGAEYNSPLHF
TRBJ1-6	-	few	TRBV6-6	TGTGCCAGCAGTTACGGGGCTAATTCACCCCTCCACTTT	CASSYGANSPLHF
TRBJ1-1	-	-	TRBV7-2	TGTGCCAGCAGCTTAAAACAGGGCACTGAAGCTTTCTTT	CASSLKQGTEAFF
TRBJ1-5	-	-	TRBV28	TGTGCCAGCAGTCTCCCGGGGGTGCAGCCCCAGCATTTT	CASSLPGVQPQHF
TRBJ2-2	TRBD2	-	TRBV6-5	TGTGCCAGCAGTTACGGGACTACGAACACCGGGGAGCTGTTTTTT	CASSYGTTNTGELFF
TRBJ2-7	-	-	TRBV21-1	TGTGCCAGCAGCCTTCACTGGGCTTGCCCATTCATCTACGAGCAGTACTTC	CASSLHWACPFIYEQYF
TRBJ2-6	-	-	TRBV5-1	TGCGCCAGCAGCTCCCGGGTGTCCGGGGCCAACGTCCTGACTTTC	CASSSRVSGANVLTF
TRBJ1-1	-	-	TRBV12-5	TGTGCTAGTGGTTTGCCTCAGGGTACCTGGGGGGCTGAAGCTTTCTTT	CASGLPQGTWGAEAFF
TRBJ1-6	-	-	TRBV5-1	TGCGCCAGCAGCTTTGGTCCGAGCTCCTATAATTCACCCCTCCACTTT	CASSFGPSSYNSPLHF